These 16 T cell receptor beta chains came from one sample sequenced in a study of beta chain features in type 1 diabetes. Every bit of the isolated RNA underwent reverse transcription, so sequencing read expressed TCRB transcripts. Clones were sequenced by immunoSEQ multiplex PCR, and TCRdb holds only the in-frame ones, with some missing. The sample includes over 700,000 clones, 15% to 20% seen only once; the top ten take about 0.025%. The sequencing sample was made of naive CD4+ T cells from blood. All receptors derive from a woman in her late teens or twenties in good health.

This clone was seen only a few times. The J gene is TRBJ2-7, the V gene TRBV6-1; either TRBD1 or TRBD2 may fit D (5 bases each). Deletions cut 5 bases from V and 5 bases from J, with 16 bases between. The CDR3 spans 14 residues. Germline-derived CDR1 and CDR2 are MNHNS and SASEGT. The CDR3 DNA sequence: TGTGCCAGCAGTCCTGGTGGGGGACCTCACGAGCAGTACTTC. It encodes CASSPGGGPHEQYF.

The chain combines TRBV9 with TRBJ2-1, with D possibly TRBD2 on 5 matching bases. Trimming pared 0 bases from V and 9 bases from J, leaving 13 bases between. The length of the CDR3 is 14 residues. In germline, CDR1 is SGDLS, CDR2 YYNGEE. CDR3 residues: CASSVAGTPGEQFF. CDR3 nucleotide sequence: TGTGCCAGCAGCGTAGCGGGAACCCCCGGTGAGCAGTTCTTC.

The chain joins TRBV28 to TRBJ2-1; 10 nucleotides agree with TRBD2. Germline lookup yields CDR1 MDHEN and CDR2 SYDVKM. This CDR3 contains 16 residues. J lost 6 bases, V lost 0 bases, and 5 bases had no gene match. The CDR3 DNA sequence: TGTGCCAGCAGTTTATGGGCTAGCGGGAGCAGCAATGAGCAGTTCTTC. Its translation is CASSLWASGSSNEQFF.

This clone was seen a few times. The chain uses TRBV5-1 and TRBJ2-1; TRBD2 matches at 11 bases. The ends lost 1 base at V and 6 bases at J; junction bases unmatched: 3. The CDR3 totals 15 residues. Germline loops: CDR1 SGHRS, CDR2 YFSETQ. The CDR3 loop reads CASSLTSGSVNEQFF. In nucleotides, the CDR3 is TGCGCCAGCAGCTTGACTAGCGGGAGTGTCAATGAGCAGTTCTTC.

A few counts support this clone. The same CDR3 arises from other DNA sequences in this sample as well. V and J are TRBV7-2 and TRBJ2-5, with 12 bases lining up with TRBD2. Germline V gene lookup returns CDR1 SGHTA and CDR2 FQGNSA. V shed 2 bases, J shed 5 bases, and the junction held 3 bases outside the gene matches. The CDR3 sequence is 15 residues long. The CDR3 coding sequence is TGTGCCAGCAGCTTATCTAGCGGGAGGGGGGAGACCCAGTACTTC. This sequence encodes CASSLSSGRGETQYF.

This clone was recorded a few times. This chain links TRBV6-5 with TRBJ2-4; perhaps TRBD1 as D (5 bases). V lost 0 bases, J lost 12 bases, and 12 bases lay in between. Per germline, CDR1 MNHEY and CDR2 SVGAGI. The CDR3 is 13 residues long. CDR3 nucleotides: TGTGCCAGCAGTTACTCGGGGCCCCGTGCTCAGTACTTC. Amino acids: CASSYSGPRAQYF.

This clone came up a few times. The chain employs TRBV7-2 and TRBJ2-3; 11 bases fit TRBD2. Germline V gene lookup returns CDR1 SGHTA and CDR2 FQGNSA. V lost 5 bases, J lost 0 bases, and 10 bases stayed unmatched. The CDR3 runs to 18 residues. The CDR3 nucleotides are TGTGCCAGCAGCCCCTGGGGACTAGCGGAAACTAGCACAGATACGCAGTATTTT. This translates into CASSPWGLAETSTDTQYF.

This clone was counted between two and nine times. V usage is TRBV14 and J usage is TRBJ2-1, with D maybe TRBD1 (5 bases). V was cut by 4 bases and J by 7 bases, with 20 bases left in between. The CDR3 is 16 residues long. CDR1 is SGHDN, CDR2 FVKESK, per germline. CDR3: CASSLTQGTTINEQFF. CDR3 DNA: TGTGCCAGCAGCCTCACCCAGGGTACTACTATTAATGAGCAGTTCTTC.

CDR3 in amino acids: CASSGTTRNEQFF. For the CDR3, the DNA is TGTGCCAGCTCCGGGACAACTAGGAATGAGCAGTTCTTC. The rearrangement links TRBV18 to TRBJ2-1, with a possible D match to TRBD1 (6 bases). The germline V and J ends were trimmed by 6 bases and 7 bases, with 13 bases remaining between them. Germline CDR1 and CDR2: KGHSH and LQKENI. The CDR3 is made up of 13 amino acids.

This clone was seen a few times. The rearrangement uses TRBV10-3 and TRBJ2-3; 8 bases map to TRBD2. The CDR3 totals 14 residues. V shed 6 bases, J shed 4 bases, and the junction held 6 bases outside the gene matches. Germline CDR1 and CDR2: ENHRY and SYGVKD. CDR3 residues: CAIRAGGLADTQYF. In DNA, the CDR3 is TGTGCCATCAGGGCGGGGGGTCTTGCAGATACGCAGTATTTT.

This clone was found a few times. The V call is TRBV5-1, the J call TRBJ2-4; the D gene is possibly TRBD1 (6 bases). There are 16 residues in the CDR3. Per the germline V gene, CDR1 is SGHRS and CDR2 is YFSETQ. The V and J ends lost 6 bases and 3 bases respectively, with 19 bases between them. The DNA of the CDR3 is TGCGCCAGCAAAGACGGACAGTTCCTTGGCAAAAACATTCAGTACTTC. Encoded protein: CASKDGQFLGKNIQYF.

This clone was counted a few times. For the CDR3, the DNA is TGTGCCAGCAGCACGGGACTAGCGGTATACAATGAGCAGTTCTTC. Residues: CASSTGLAVYNEQFF. The chain employs TRBV27 and TRBJ2-1, with 11 bases matching TRBD2. Germline lookup yields CDR1 MNHEY and CDR2 SMNVEV (reference sequence). CDR3 length: 15 residues. After removal of 6 bases from V and 4 bases from J, the junction contained 5 bases not matched to a gene.

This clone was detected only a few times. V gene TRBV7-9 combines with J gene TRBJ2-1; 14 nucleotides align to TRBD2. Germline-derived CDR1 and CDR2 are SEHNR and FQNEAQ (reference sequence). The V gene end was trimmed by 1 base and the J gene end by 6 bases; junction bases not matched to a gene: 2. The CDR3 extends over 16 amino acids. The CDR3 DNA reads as TGTGCCAGCAGCTTAGGGGGACTAGCGGGAGTCAATGAGCAGTTCTTC. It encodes CASSLGGLAGVNEQFF.

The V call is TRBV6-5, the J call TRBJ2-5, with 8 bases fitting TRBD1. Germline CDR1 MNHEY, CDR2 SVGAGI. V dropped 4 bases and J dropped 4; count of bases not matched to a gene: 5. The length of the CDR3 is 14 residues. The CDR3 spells CASSFDRGVETQYF. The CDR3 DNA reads TGTGCCAGCAGTTTCGACAGGGGAGTAGAGACCCAGTACTTC.

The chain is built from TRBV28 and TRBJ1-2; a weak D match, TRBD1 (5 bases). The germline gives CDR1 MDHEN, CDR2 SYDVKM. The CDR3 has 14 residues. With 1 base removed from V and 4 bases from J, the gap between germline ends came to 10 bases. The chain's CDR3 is CASSLLTGSYGYTF. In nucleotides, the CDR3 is TGTGCCAGCAGTTTATTAACAGGCAGCTATGGCTACACCTTC.

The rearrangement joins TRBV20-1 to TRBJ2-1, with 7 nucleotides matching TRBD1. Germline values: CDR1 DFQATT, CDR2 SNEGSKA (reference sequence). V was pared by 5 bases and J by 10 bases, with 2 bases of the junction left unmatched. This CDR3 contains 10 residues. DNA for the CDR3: TGCAGTGCTTTGGGACAGGAGCAGTTCTTC. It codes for CSALGQEQFF.